What follows is one TCR beta chain and its context. Antigen unknown. TCRdb re-called the reads through MiXCR, storing one row per CDR3 protein. There are around 430,000 distinct CDR3 sequences in the sample; about 42% occur only once, and about 41% lies in the top ten. This record belongs to a study of T cell repertoires in cytomegalovirus infection. Germline V lookup: CDR1 SGHAT, CDR2 FQNNGV. The CDR3 sequence is 15 residues long. Trimming cost V 7 bases and J 3 bases; bases outside gene matches: 9. This TCR was sampled from a human donor in good health (CMV status not recorded). Some clones in this sample may be carry-over from other donors' samples. The sequencing here drew on cultured PBMCs, taken from culture after CMV antigen stimulation. The chain employs TRBV11-2 and TRBJ2-1, with 7 bases fitting TRBD2. CDR3 sequence (DNA): TGTGCCAGCACGGAGAGCGGGGTTGACTACAATGAGCAGTTCTTC. This gives the protein CASTESGVDYNEQFF.